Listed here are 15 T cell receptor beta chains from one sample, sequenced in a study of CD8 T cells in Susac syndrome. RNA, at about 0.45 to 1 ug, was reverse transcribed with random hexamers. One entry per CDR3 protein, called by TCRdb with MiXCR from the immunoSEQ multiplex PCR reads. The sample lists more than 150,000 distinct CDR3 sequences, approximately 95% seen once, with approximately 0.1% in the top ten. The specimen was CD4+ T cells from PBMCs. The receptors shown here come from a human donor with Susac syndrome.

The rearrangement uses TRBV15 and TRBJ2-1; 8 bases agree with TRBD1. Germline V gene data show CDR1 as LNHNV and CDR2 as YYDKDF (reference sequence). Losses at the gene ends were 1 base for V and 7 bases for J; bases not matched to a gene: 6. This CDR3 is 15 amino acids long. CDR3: CATSRGGTGKNEQFF. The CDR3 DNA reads TGTGCCACCAGCAGAGGGGGGACAGGAAAGAATGAGCAGTTCTTC.

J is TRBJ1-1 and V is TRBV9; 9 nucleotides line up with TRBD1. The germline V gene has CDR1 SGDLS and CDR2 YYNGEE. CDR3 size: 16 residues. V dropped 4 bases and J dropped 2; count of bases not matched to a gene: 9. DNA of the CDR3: TGTGCCAGCAGCCCCCGACAGGGGGGACTTAACACTGAAGCTTTCTTT. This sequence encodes CASSPRQGGLNTEAFF.

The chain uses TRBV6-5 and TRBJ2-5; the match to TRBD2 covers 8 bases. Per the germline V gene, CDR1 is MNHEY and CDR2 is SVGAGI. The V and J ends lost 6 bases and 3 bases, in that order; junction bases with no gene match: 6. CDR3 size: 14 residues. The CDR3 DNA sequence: TGTGCCAGCAGCCACTCACTAGCGGAAGAGACCCAGTACTTC. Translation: CASSHSLAEETQYF.

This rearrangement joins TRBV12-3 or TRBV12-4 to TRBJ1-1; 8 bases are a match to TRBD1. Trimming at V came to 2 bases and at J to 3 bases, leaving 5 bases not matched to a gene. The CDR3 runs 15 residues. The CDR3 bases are TGTGCCAGCAGTTTAAGGACAGGGAAAGACACTGAAGCTTTCTTT. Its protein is CASSLRTGKDTEAFF.

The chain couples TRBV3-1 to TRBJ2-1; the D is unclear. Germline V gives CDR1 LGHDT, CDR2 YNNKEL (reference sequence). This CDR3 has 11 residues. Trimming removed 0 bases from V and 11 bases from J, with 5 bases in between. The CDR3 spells CASSQDVKQFF. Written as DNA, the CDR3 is TGTGCCAGCAGCCAAGATGTTAAGCAGTTCTTC.

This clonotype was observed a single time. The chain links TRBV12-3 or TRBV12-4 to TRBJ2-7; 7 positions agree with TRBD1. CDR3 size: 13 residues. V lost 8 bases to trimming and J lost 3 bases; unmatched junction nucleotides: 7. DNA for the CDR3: TGTGCCAGCCGCCGGGACAGCTACTACGAGCAGTACTTC. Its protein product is CASRRDSYYEQYF.

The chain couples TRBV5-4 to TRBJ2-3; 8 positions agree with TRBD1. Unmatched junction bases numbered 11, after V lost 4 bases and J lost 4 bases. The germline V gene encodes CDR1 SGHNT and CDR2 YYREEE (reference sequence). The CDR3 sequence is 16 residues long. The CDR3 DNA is TGTGCCAGCAGCGTCAATGGACAGGGCTTTCCAGATACGCAGTATTTT. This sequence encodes CASSVNGQGFPDTQYF.

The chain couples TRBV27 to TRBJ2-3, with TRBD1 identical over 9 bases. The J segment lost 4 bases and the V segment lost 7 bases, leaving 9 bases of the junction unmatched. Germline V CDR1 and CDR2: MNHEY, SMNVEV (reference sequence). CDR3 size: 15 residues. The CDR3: CASIIDRGCPDTQYF. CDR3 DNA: TGTGCCAGCATCATCGACAGGGGGTGCCCAGATACGCAGTATTTT.

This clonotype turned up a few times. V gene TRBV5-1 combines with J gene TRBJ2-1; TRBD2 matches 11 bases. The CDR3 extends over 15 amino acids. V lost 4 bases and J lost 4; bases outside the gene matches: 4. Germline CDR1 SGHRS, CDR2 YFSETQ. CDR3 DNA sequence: TGCGCCAGCAGCCCGACTAGCGGGGCGTACAATGAGCAGTTCTTC. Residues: CASSPTSGAYNEQFF.

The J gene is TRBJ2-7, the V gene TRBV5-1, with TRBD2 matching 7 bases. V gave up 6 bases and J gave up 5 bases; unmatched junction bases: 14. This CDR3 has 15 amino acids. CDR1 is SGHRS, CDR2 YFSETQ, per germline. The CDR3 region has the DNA TGCGCCAGCAATCCGGGGGGTGAAGGGTCCCACGAGCAGTACTTC. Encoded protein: CASNPGGEGSHEQYF.

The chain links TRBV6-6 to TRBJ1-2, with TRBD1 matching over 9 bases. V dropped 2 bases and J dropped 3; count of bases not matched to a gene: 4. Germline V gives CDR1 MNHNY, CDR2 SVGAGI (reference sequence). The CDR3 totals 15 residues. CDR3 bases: TGTGCCAGCAGTTACCCGGGACAGGGTGACTATGGCTACACCTTC. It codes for CASSYPGQGDYGYTF.

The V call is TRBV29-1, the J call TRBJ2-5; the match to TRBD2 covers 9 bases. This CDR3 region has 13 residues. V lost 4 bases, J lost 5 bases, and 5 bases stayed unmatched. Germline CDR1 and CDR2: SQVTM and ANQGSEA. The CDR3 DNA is TGCAGCGTTGGCGGGGGGGCCCAGGAGACCCAGTACTTC. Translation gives CSVGGGAQETQYF.

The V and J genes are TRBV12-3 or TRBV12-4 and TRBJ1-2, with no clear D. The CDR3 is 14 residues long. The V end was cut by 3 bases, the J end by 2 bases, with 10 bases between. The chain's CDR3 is CASSLYGVNYGYTF. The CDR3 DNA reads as TGTGCCAGCAGTTTGTACGGCGTAAACTATGGCTACACCTTC.

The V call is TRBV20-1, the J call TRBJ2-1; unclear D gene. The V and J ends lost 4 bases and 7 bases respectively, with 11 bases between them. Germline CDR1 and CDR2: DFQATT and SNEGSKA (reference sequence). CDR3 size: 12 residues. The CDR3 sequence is CSATDRPNEQFF. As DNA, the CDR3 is TGCAGTGCTACTGATCGGCCTAATGAGCAGTTCTTC.

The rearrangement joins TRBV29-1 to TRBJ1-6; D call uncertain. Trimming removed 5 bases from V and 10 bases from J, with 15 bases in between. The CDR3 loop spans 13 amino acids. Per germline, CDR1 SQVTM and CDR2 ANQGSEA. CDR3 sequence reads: CSVREAVRSPLHF. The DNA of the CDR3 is TGCAGCGTTCGGGAAGCAGTCAGATCACCCCTCCACTTT.